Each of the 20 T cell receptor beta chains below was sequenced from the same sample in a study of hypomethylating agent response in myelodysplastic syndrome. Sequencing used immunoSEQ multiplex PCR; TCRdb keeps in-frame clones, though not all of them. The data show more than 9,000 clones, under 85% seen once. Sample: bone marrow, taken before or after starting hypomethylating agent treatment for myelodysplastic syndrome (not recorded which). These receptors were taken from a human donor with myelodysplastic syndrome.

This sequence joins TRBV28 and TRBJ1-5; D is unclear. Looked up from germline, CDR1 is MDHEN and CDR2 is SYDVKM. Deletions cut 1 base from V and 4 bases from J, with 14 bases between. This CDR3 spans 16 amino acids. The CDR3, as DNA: TGTGCCAGCAGTTTATTGTCCGGAGTCAGGAATCAGCCCCAGCATTTT. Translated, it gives CASSLLSGVRNQPQHF.

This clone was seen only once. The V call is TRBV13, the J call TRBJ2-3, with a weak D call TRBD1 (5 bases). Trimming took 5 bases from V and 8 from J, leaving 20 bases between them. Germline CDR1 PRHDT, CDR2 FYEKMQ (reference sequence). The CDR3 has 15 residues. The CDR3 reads CASSQGVVVTATQYF. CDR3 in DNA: TGTGCCAGCAGCCAAGGGGTCGTGGTCACTGCTACGCAGTATTTT.

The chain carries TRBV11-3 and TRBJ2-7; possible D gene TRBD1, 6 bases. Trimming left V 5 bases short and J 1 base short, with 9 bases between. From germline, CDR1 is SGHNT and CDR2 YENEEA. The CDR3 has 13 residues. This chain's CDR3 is CASSQGQSYEQYF. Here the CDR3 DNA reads TGTGCCAGCAGCCAAGGACAGTCCTACGAGCAGTACTTC.

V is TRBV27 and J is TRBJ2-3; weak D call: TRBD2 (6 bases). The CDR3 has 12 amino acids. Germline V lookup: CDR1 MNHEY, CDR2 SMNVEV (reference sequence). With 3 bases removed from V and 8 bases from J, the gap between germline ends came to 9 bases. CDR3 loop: CASSFPSATQYF. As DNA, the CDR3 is TGTGCCAGCAGTTTCCCTAGCGCTACGCAGTATTTT.

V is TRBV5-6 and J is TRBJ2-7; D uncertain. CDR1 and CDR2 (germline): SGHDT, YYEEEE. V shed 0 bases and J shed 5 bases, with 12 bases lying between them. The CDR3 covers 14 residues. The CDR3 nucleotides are TGTGCCAGCAGCTTGGGGGGAAAAAACCACGAGCAGTACTTC. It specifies CASSLGGKNHEQYF.

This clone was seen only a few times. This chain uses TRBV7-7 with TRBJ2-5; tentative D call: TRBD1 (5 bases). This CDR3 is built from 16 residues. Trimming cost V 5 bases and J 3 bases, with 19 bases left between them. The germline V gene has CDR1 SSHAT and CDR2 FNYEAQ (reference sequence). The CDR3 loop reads CASSQLGQRPKETQYF. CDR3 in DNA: TGTGCCAGCAGCCAGTTGGGGCAAAGGCCCAAAGAGACCCAGTACTTC.

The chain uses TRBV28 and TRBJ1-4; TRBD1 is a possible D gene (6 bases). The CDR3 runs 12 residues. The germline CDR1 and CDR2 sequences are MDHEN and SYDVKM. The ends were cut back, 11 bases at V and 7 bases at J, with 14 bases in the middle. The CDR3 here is CAAKGDREKLFF. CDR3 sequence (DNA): TGTGCCGCCAAGGGGGACCGTGAAAAACTGTTTTTT.

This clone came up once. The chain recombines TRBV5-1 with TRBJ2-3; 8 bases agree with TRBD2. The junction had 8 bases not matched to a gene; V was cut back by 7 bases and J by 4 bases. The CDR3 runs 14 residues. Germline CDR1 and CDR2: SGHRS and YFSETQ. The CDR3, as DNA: TGCGCCAGCGATTCGGGAGGGGGGGCAGATACGCAGTATTTT. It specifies CASDSGGGADTQYF.

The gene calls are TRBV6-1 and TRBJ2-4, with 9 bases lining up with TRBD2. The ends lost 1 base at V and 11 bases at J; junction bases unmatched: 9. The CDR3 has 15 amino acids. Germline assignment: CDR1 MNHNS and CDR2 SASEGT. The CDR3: CASSEGGAGGTFQYF. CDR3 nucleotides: TGTGCCAGCAGTGAAGGGGGGGCGGGAGGGACATTTCAGTACTTC.

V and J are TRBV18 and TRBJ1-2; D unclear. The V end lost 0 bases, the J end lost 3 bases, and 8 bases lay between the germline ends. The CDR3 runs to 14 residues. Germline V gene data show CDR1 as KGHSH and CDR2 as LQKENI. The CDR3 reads CASSPPWADYGYTF. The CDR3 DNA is TGTGCCAGCTCACCACCGTGGGCAGACTATGGCTACACCTTC.

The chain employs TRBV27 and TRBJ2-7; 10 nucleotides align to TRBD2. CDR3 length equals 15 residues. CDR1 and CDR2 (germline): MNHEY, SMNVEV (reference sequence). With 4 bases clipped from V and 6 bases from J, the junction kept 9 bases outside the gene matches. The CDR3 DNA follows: TGTGCCAGCAGTTCCACCGGGACTAGCGTTGGCGAGCAGTACTTC. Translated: CASSSTGTSVGEQYF.

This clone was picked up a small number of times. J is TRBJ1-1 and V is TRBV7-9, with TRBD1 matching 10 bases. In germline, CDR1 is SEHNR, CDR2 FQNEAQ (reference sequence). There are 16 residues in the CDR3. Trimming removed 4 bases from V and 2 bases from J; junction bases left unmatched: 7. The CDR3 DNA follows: TGTGCCAGCAGCTGGCCGGGACAGGGGTTAAACACTGAAGCTTTCTTT. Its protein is CASSWPGQGLNTEAFF.

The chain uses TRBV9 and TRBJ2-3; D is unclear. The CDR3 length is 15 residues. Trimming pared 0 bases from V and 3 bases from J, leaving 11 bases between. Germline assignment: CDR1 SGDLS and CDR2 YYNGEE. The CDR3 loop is CASSVDGWSTDTQYF. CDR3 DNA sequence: TGTGCCAGCAGCGTAGACGGGTGGTCGACAGATACGCAGTATTTT.

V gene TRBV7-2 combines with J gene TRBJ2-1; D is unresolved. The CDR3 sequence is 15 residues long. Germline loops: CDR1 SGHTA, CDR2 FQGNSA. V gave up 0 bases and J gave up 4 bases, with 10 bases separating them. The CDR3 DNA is TGTGCCAGCAGCTTAGCCTTCGCGGCTTACAATGAGCAGTTCTTC. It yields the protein CASSLAFAAYNEQFF. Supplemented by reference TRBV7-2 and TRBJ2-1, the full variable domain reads GAGVSQSPSNKVTEKGKDVELRCDPISGHTALYWYRQSLGQGLEFLIYFQGNSAPDKSGLPSDRFSAERTGGSVSTLTIQRTQQEDSAVYLCASSLAFAAYNEQFFGPGTRLTVL.

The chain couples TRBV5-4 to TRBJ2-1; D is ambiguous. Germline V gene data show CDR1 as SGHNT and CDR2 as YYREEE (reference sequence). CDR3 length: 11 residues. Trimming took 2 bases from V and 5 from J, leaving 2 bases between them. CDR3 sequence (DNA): TGTGCCAGCAGCTTAGACAATGAGCAGTTCTTC. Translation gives CASSLDNEQFF.

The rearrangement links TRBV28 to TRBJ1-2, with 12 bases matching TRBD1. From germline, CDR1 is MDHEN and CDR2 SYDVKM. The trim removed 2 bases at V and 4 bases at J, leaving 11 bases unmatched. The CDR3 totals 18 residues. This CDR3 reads CASSLTGGTGGYVYGYTF. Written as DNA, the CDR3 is TGTGCCAGCAGTTTAACGGGGGGGACAGGGGGCTATGTCTATGGCTACACCTTC.

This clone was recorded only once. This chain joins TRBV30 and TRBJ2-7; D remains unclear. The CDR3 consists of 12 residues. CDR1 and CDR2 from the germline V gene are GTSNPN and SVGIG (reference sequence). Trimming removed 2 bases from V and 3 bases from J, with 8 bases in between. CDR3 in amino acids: CAWSPGGYEQYF. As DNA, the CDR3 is TGTGCCTGGAGTCCCGGCGGCTACGAGCAGTACTTC.

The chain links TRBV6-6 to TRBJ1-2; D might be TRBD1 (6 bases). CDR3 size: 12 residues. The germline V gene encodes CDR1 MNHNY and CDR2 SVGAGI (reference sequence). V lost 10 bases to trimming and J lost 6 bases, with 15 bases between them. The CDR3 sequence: CAILGAGHGYTF. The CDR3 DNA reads TGTGCCATACTGGGGGCAGGGCATGGCTACACCTTC.

CDR3 bases: TGTGCCAGCTTCTCACGGTCGGGATGGGGGGCTGAAGCTTTCTTT. The encoded protein is CASFSRSGWGAEAFF. The chain joins TRBV6-5 to TRBJ1-1; D is possibly TRBD1 (5 bases). The length of the CDR3 is 15 residues. The V gene's germline CDR1 is MNHEY and CDR2 SVGAGI. The V end was cut by 8 bases, the J end by 6 bases, with 22 bases between.

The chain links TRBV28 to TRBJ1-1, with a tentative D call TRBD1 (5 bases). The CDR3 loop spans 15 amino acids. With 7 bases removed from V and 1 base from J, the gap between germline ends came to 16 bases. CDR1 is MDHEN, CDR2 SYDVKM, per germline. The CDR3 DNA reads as TGTGCCAGCAACCGGCCCCGGGGCTCGAACACTGAAGCTTTCTTT. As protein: CASNRPRGSNTEAFF.